The entry below describes one TCR beta chain. Produced via immunoSEQ multiplex PCR; TCRdb's table is partial and in-frame only. The sample lists about 270,000 clones, approximately 88% occurring once. The source of the sample is a study of blood T cell repertoires in COVID-19. Overall study context: Acute-phase and convalescent COVID-19 samples originated in the United States, Italy and Spain. T cells, B-cell-depleted T cells, or PBMCs supplied cDNA or gDNA.

CDR3 length equals 13 residues. From germline, CDR1 is SGHRS and CDR2 YFSETQ. The germline V and J ends were trimmed by 0 bases and 3 bases, with 6 bases remaining between them. The sample taken for sequencing was peripheral blood. The chain combines TRBV5-1 with TRBJ2-5; D remains unclear. The receptor was derived from a man between 50 and 59 years old with acute or convalescent COVID-19. CDR3 nucleotide sequence: TGCGCCAGCAGCTTGGGGCGGAAAGAGACCCAGTACTTC. It codes for CASSLGRKETQYF.